The entry below describes one T cell receptor (beta chain). The data are from a study of blood T cell repertoires in COVID-19. Study at large: Material from acute and convalescent COVID-19 was sourced from the United States, Italy and Spain. The cDNA or gDNA used as material had been derived from T cells, B-cell-depleted T cells, or PBMCs.

V lost 4 bases and J lost 6; bases outside the gene matches: 6. This CDR3 comprises 13 residues. Per the germline V gene, CDR1 is GTSNPN and CDR2 is SVGIG (reference sequence). Enrolled during active infection, Seattle patients were then followed longitudinally. Generated by immunoSEQ multiplex PCR, the TCRdb table keeps only in-frame clones and is missing some. The table shows about 89,000 clones, with about four fifths occurring only once. Sequenced material: peripheral blood. The chain has TRBV30 and TRBJ2-7; 10 nucleotides align to TRBD2. The TCR originated in a man aged 70 or older with COVID-19, enrolled during active disease. CDR3 in DNA: TGTGCCTGGAAGCTAGCGGGAGCTGGCGAGCAGTACTTC. Translated: CAWKLAGAGEQYF.